This TCR beta chain was observed in a study of immune evolution from preneoplasia to lung adenocarcinoma. Study-level information: HLA loss of heterozygosity: 5.5% to 8.5% AIS, about 14% MIA, about 30% ADC, none AAH.

Histologic diagnosis was independently verified by two lung pathologists. Data came from immunoSEQ multiplex PCR; TCRdb stores just in-frame clones and leaves some out. The table shows about 5,700 clones, with 80% occurring only once. CDR3 length equals 13 residues. The germline gives CDR1 LNHDA, CDR2 SQIVND (reference sequence). V lost 6 bases and J lost 0, with 8 bases in between. This clonotype was obtained from a person aged 55-80 years with lung adenocarcinoma. The sequencing sample was made of FFPE minimally invasive lung adenocarcinoma tissue. The chain uses TRBV19 and TRBJ1-2; TRBD1 might be the D (6 bases). The CDR3 nucleotides are TGTGCCAGTAGGCCAGGGGCTAACTATGGCTACACCTTC. Protein product: CASRPGANYGYTF.